These 26 T cell receptor beta chains originate from one sample sequenced in a study of cytomegalovirus exposure and HLA in healthy donors. PCR used 60 Vbeta primers and 13 Jbeta primers. Sequenced by immunoSEQ multiplex PCR; TCRdb stores in-frame clones only, minus some. The sample shows 110,000 or so clones, 81% of them seen only once. The sequencing sample was made of PBMCs. The receptors derive from a woman aged 40 to 50 in good health and CMV-seronegative.

In this sample, this clone turned up a few times. The chain is built from TRBV7-9 and TRBJ1-1, with D uncertain. V lost 8 bases and J 3 bases, leaving 7 bases between the germline ends. Looked up from germline, CDR1 is SEHNR and CDR2 is FQNEAQ (reference sequence). The CDR3 length is 11 residues. The CDR3 reads CASGQDTEAFF. The CDR3 nucleotides read TGTGCCAGCGGGCAAGACACTGAAGCTTTCTTT. Variable domain in full (rest from reference TRBV7-9 and TRBJ1-1): DTGVSQNPRHKITKRGQNVTFRCDPISEHNRLYWYRQTLGQGPEFLTYFQNEAQLEKSRLLSDRFSAERPKGSFSTLEIQRTEQGDSAMYLCASGQDTEAFFGQGTRLTVV.

The rearrangement uses TRBV21-1 and TRBJ2-5; TRBD2, the D gene given by the table, was not confirmed from the DNA. TRBV21-1 is an annotated pseudogene. The CDR3 covers 16 residues. The CDR3 reads CASSKARGGEGETQYF. The CDR3 nucleotides are TGTGCCAGCAGCAAAGCGCGGGGCGGGGAAGGAGAGACCCAGTACTTC.

This chain links TRBV7-9 with TRBJ1-1; D gene unclear. Trimming left V 5 bases short and J 2 bases short, with 9 bases between. The CDR3 is 13 residues long. Germline V lookup: CDR1 SEHNR, CDR2 FQNEAQ (reference sequence). The CDR3 protein is CASSPANNTEAFF. The CDR3 nucleotides are TGTGCCAGCAGCCCAGCGAACAACACTGAAGCTTTCTTT.

The rearrangement links TRBV19 to TRBJ2-7; the D gene is possibly TRBD1 (6 bases). The CDR3 loop spans 14 amino acids. From germline, CDR1 is LNHDA and CDR2 SQIVND (reference sequence). V gave up 6 bases and J gave up 3 bases, with 15 bases separating them. As DNA, the CDR3 is TGTGCCAGTAGACCGGGACACCAGGGCTACGAGCAGTACTTC. This gives the protein CASRPGHQGYEQYF.

The V and J genes are TRBV9 and TRBJ2-1, with 8 bases matching TRBD1. V was pared by 4 bases and J by 4 bases, with 10 bases of the junction left unmatched. The CDR3 spans 16 residues. CDR1 is SGDLS and CDR2 is YYNGEE in the germline V gene. The CDR3 reads CASSLTFGQGYNEQFF. The DNA for the CDR3 is TGTGCCAGCAGCTTAACTTTTGGACAGGGTTACAATGAGCAGTTCTTC.

This chain uses TRBV5-1 with TRBJ2-1, with TRBD2 matching over 10 bases. This CDR3 is 16 amino acids long. Losses at the gene ends were 1 base for V and 8 bases for J; bases not matched to a gene: 9. The germline CDR1 and CDR2 sequences are SGHRS and YFSETQ. CDR3 residues: CASSLLAGVPEDEQFF. Here the CDR3 DNA reads TGCGCCAGCAGCTTGCTAGCGGGAGTCCCGGAGGATGAGCAGTTCTTC.

The chain carries TRBV5-1 and TRBJ2-5; the D gene is possibly TRBD1 (5 bases). The tail of the sequence fits TRBJ2-7 better, so the J call may be wrong. CDR1 is SGHRS, CDR2 YFSETQ, per germline. The CDR3 contains 16 residues. CDR3 coding DNA: TGCGCCAGCAGCTTGTCGAACCACCAGACAGTTTACGAGCAGTACTTC. Translation: CASSLSNHQTVYEQYF.

The table lists this clone with a count of one. The chain is built from TRBV5-1 and TRBJ1-5, with D maybe TRBD1 (5 bases). The CDR3 contains 15 residues. Looked up from germline, CDR1 is SGHRS and CDR2 is YFSETQ. V dropped 1 base and J dropped 2 bases, with 10 bases sitting between them. Here the CDR3 reads CASSLSGERNQPQHF. The CDR3 nucleotides are TGCGCCAGCAGCTTGTCGGGGGAGCGCAATCAGCCCCAGCATTTT.

The gene calls are TRBV7-9 and TRBJ2-1; 8 bases agree with TRBD2. The V gene end was trimmed by 7 bases and the J gene end by 5 bases; junction bases not matched to a gene: 16. This CDR3 region has 17 residues. CDR1 is SEHNR, CDR2 FQNEAQ, per germline (reference sequence). CDR3 nucleotide sequence: TGTGCCAGCAACCCCCGGGGGAGCGGGGGTACTAACAATGAGCAGTTCTTC. Amino acid sequence: CASNPRGSGGTNNEQFF.

Only one count was recorded for this clone. The chain is built from TRBV5-1 and TRBJ2-1; 12 bases map to TRBD2. Germline V lookup: CDR1 SGHRS, CDR2 YFSETQ. V trimming: 0 bases; J trimming: 7 bases; junction bases outside the gene matches: 5. This CDR3 has 16 residues. CDR3: CASSLELAGGQNEQFF. For the CDR3, the DNA is TGCGCCAGCAGCTTGGAGCTAGCGGGGGGGCAGAATGAGCAGTTCTTC.

CDR3 in amino acids: CASSLDRENSPLHF. CDR3 DNA sequence: TGTGCCAGCAGTTTGGACAGGGAGAATTCACCCCTCCACTTT. J is TRBJ1-6 and V is TRBV27; 8 bases match TRBD1. Trimming at V came to 3 bases and at J to 7 bases, leaving 2 bases not matched to a gene. From germline, CDR1 is MNHEY and CDR2 SMNVEV (reference sequence). The CDR3 covers 14 residues.

This chain connects TRBV28 to TRBJ1-1, with 7 bases lining up with TRBD1. Germline CDR1 MDHEN, CDR2 SYDVKM. The trim removed 2 bases at V and 0 bases at J, leaving 15 bases unmatched. The CDR3 extends over 19 amino acids. The CDR3 here is CASSLTLLGGRPMNTEAFF. The CDR3 DNA reads TGTGCCAGCAGTTTAACACTGCTAGGGGGCAGGCCAATGAACACTGAAGCTTTCTTT.

This clone was seen a handful of times. The chain has TRBV9 and TRBJ2-2, with 8 bases matching TRBD1. Germline V gene data show CDR1 as SGDLS and CDR2 as YYNGEE. Trimming at V came to 4 bases and at J to 7 bases, leaving 6 bases not matched to a gene. The CDR3 length is 14 residues. The CDR3 nucleotides are TGTGCCAGCAGCCCCCAGGGGGCCGGCGGGGAGCTGTTTTTT. Translated, it gives CASSPQGAGGELFF.

This chain connects TRBV5-1 to TRBJ2-1; D gene unclear. The CDR3 runs to 14 residues. CDR1 is SGHRS and CDR2 is YFSETQ in the germline V gene. V shed 0 bases and J shed 6 bases, with 10 bases lying between them. CDR3 bases: TGCGCCAGCAGCTTGGCCATCGGCGGCAATGAGCAGTTCTTC. This codes for CASSLAIGGNEQFF.

The genes are TRBV6-1 and TRBJ2-2; weak D call: TRBD1 (6 bases). Germline V gene lookup returns CDR1 MNHNS and CDR2 SASEGT. The CDR3 is made up of 16 amino acids. V was trimmed by 3 bases and J by 3 bases, leaving 14 bases between them. CDR3 in DNA: TGTGCCAGCAGTGACAGGGGATTTCTAGACACCGGGGAGCTGTTTTTT. This sequence encodes CASSDRGFLDTGELFF.

The chain links TRBV21-1 to TRBJ2-2; the tabulated D call, TRBD2, remains unverified against the DNA. TRBV21-1 is given as a pseudogene. The CDR3 has 16 amino acids. The CDR3 DNA follows: TGTGCCAGCAGCAACTATCAGCGACGGAACACCGGGGAGCTGTTTTTT. Its protein is CASSNYQRRNTGELFF.

This chain links TRBV5-6 with TRBJ2-7; maybe TRBD2 (5 bases). V lost 0 bases, J lost 2 bases, and 9 bases lay in between. CDR3 size: 14 residues. Germline CDR1 reads SGHDT; CDR2 reads YYEEEE. CDR3 DNA: TGTGCCAGCAGCTTGGCGGAGGTTCCCTACGAGCAGTACTTC. Protein sequence: CASSLAEVPYEQYF.

With respect to this clone: The junction departs from the called germline gene at one end, perhaps through a read error. This chain uses TRBV29-1 with TRBJ2-7; 11 bases align to TRBD1. In germline, CDR1 is SQVTM, CDR2 ANQGSEA. CDR3 length equals 16 residues. The DNA for the CDR3 is TGCAGCGCTGAATCATCGGGACAGGGGGGGCCCTACGAGCAGTACTTC. Encoded protein: CSAESSGQGGPYEQYF.

The chain carries TRBV7-9 and TRBJ2-3; TRBD2 agrees at 10 bases. Germline CDR1 SEHNR, CDR2 FQNEAQ (reference sequence). Losses at the gene ends were 6 bases for V and 3 bases for J; bases not matched to a gene: 12. The length of the CDR3 is 17 residues. CDR3 coding DNA: TGTGCCAGCAGTTCGACACTAGCGGGGATTGGTACAGATACGCAGTATTTT. Its translation is CASSSTLAGIGTDTQYF.

The CDR3: CASSHGRQFEGYTF. DNA for the CDR3: TGCGCCAGCAGCCATGGACGACAGTTCGAGGGCTACACCTTC. The chain is built from TRBV4-1 and TRBJ1-2; a weak D match, TRBD1 (5 bases). Germline CDR1 reads MGHRA; CDR2 reads YSYEKL. The CDR3 extends over 14 amino acids. V was shortened by 3 bases and J by 8 bases, with 16 bases between the two germline ends.

V usage is TRBV29-1 and J usage is TRBJ2-1; TRBD2 matches 11 bases. Unmatched junction bases numbered 4, after V lost 4 bases and J lost 2 bases. CDR3 length equals 15 residues. CDR1 and CDR2 from the germline V gene are SQVTM and ANQGSEA. Here the CDR3 reads CSVAQGLAAYNEQFF. The DNA for the CDR3 is TGCAGCGTTGCGCAGGGACTAGCGGCCTACAATGAGCAGTTCTTC.

DNA of the CDR3: TGTGCCACCAGCAGAGAGAGACTAGCGGGAGCTCCGAACACCGGGGAGCTGTTTTTT. Translating it yields CATSRERLAGAPNTGELFF. V is TRBV15 and J is TRBJ2-2; 12 bases agree with TRBD2. CDR3 length: 19 residues. Unmatched junction bases numbered 5, after V lost 0 bases and J lost 0 bases. Germline CDR1 is LNHNV and CDR2 is YYDKDF (reference sequence).

This clone appeared a single time. The J gene is TRBJ1-2, the V gene TRBV2; a possible D gene is TRBD1 (5 bases). The germline V gene encodes CDR1 SNHLY and CDR2 FYNNEI. V was trimmed by 3 bases and J by 0 bases, leaving 20 bases between them. The CDR3 loop spans 18 amino acids. CDR3 coding DNA: TGTGCCAGCAGTGATCGGGACGGGGGGAGGAAAGCTAACTATGGCTACACCTTC. It is translated as CASSDRDGGRKANYGYTF.

V and J are TRBV4-3 and TRBJ1-1, with 7 bases that match TRBD1. Looked up from germline, CDR1 is LGHNA and CDR2 is YSLEER. CDR3 length: 14 residues. Trimming cost V 4 bases and J 1 base; bases outside gene matches: 3. The CDR3 DNA follows: TGCGCCAGCAGCCCGACAGGGTGGAACACTGAAGCTTTCTTT. Amino acid sequence: CASSPTGWNTEAFF.

The table lists this clone with a count of one. The V gene is TRBV19, the J gene TRBJ2-7, with 8 bases lining up with TRBD1. Trimming removed 4 bases from V and 2 bases from J; junction bases left unmatched: 7. From germline, CDR1 is LNHDA and CDR2 SQIVND (reference sequence). The CDR3 is 15 residues long. The chain's CDR3 is CASSTSGQGTYEQYF. CDR3 in DNA: TGTGCCAGTAGTACAAGTGGACAGGGAACCTACGAGCAGTACTTC.

The chain joins TRBV7-2 to TRBJ1-2; 7 nucleotides align to TRBD1. Germline V CDR1 and CDR2: SGHTA, FQGNSA. Trimming cost V 4 bases and J 7 bases; bases outside gene matches: 6. This CDR3 has 13 residues. The CDR3 nucleotides read TGTGCCAGCAGCTCAGCGACAGGGATTGGCTACACCTTC. Protein sequence: CASSSATGIGYTF.